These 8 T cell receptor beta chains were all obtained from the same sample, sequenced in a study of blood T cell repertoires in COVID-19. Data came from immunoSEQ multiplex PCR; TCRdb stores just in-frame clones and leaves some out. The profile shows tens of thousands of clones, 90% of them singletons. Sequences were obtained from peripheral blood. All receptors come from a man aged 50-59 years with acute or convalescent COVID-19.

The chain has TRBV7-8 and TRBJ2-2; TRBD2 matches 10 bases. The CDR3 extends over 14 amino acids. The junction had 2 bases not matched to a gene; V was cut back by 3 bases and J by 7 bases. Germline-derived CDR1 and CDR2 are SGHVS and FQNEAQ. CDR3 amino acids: CASSFGTSVGELFF. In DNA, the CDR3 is TGTGCCAGCAGCTTCGGGACTAGCGTCGGGGAGCTGTTTTTT.

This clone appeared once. The CDR3 sequence: CASSYPGANTGELFF. The CDR3 DNA is TGTGCCAGTAGTTACCCGGGAGCGAACACCGGGGAGCTGTTTTTT. The chain employs TRBV19 and TRBJ2-2; the D gene is possibly TRBD2 (6 bases). CDR1 is LNHDA, CDR2 SQIVND, per germline (reference sequence). With 5 bases removed from V and 0 bases from J, the gap between germline ends came to 10 bases. The CDR3 extends over 15 amino acids.

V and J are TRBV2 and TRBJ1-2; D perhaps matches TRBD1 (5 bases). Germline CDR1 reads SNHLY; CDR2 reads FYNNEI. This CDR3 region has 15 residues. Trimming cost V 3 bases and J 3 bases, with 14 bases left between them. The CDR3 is CASSERGSGYYGYTF. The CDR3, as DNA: TGTGCCAGCAGTGAGCGGGGGTCTGGCTACTATGGCTACACCTTC. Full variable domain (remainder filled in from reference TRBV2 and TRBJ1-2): EPEVTQTPSHQVTQMGQEVILRCVPISNHLYFYWYRQILGQKVEFLVSFYNNEISEKSEIFDDQFSVERPDGSNFTLKIRSTKLEDSAMYFCASSERGSGYYGYTFGSGTRLTVV.

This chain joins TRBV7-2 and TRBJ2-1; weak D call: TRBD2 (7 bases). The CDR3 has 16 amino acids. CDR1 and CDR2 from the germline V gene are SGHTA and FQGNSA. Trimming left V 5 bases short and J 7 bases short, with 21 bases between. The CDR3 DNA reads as TGTGCCAGCAGCCCGCGTCGGGGGGCGCAAGGGAATGAGCAGTTCTTC. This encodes CASSPRRGAQGNEQFF.

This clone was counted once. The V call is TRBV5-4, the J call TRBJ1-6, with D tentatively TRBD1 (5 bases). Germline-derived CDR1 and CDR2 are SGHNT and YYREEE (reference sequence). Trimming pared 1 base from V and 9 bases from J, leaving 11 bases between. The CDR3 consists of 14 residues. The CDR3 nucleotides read TGTGCCAGCAGCTTGCAGGGAGGTGGTTCACCCCTCCACTTT. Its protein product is CASSLQGGGSPLHF.

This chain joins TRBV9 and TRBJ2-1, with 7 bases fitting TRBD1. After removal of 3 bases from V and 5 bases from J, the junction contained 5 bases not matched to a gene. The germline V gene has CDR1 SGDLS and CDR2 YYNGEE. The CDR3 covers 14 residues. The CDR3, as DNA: TGTGCCAGCAGCGAACAGACAGGGAACAATGAGCAGTTCTTC. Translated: CASSEQTGNNEQFF.

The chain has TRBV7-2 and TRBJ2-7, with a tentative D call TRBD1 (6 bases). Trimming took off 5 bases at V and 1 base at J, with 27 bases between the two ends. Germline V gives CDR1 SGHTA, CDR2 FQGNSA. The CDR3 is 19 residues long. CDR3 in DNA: TGTGCCAGCAGCCCAGGGGTACTAGGGTTGGGTGGGCCGTCCTACGAGCAGTACGTC. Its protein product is CASSPGVLGLGGPSYEQYV.

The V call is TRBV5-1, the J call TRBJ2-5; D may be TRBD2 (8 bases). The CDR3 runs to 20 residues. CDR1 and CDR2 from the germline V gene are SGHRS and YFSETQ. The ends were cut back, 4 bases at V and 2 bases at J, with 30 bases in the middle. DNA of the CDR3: TGCGCCAGCAGCCCGTCCATTGGGACAGCGAGGACTAGCAGACAAGAGACCCAGTACTTC. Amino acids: CASSPSIGTARTSRQETQYF.